This is a list of T cell receptor beta chains from one sample in a study of read filtering for tumor transcriptome and immune sequencing. TCRdb reanalysed the reads using MiXCR and keeps one entry per CDR3 protein. Of 62,000 or so distinct CDR3 sequences listed, about 20% are singletons. Sequenced material: a population of CD138-negative cells sorted from bone marrow. The receptor source for this set is a donor at least 40 years old with multiple myeloma. CDR3s include the opening cysteine and the closing phenylalanine or tryptophan. The D gene is left open where the match is weak. Size values are once, few and many counts, or a class for expanded clones, and some rows have none.

>TRBJ2-1|TRBD2|many|TRBV11-2
CASSLAGSYNEQFF
TGTGCCAGCAGCCTAGCGGGGTCATACAATGAGCAGTTCTTC
>TRBJ1-2|NA|NA|TRBV28
CASSLDGGAQGYGYTF
TGTGCCAGCAGTCTAGATGGGGGCGCTCAGGGCTATGGCTACACCTTC
>TRBJ2-2|TRBD2|NA|TRBV7-9
CASTGTSGSTGELFF
TGTGCCAGCACCGGGACTAGCGGGAGCACCGGGGAGCTGTTTTTT
>TRBJ2-1|NA|many|TRBV9
CASIDVSEQFF
TGTGCCAGCATTGATGTAAGTGAGCAGTTCTTC
>TRBJ1-5|TRBD1|many|TRBV7-6
CASSLEQGSAEQPQHF
TGTGCCAGCAGCTTGGAACAGGGGTCCGCGGAGCAGCCCCAGCATTTT
>TRBJ1-1|NA|many|TRBV6-6
CASSVRTQGNTEAFF
TGTGCCAGCAGTGTACGTACTCAGGGGAACACTGAAGCTTTCTTT
>TRBJ2-3|NA|few|TRBV7-9
CASSRGISTDTQYF
TGTGCCAGCAGCCGCGGGATTAGCACAGATACGCAGTATTTT
>TRBJ2-1|TRBD2|many|TRBV20-1
CSARDLAGGIDEQFF
TGCAGTGCTAGAGATCTTGCGGGGGGGATCGATGAGCAGTTCTTC
>TRBJ1-4|TRBD1|many|TRBV7-9
CASSLRGQGDNEKLFF
TGTGCCAGCAGCTTACGCGGACAGGGGGATAATGAAAAACTGTTTTTT
>TRBJ1-4|NA|many|TRBV6-1
CASRKGLNEKLFF
TGTGCCAGCAGGAAGGGGCTTAATGAAAAACTGTTTTTT
>TRBJ1-2|NA|few|TRBV6-1
CASQGWGADYGYTF
TGTGCCTCCCAGGGGTGGGGGGCGGACTATGGCTACACCTTC
>TRBJ2-7|TRBD2|many|TRBV28
CASRREGGEQYF
TGTGCCAGCAGGCGGGAGGGTGGCGAGCAGTACTTC
>TRBJ1-5|NA|few|TRBV4-1
CASSQANGYQPQHF
TGCGCCAGCAGCCAAGCCAACGGATATCAGCCCCAGCATTTT
>TRBJ2-1|TRBD1|many|TRBV27
CASSSTGQGYNEQFF
TGTGCCAGCAGTTCCACGGGACAGGGCTACAATGAGCAGTTCTTC
>TRBJ1-3|NA|NA|TRBV28
CASRPDLNSGNTIYF
TGTGCCAGCAGACCGGACTTAAACTCTGGAAACACCATATATTTT
>TRBJ1-1|NA|few|TRBV2
CASTEEVGTGEAFF
TGTGCCAGCACTGAGGAGGTAGGAACCGGGGAAGCTTTCTTT
>TRBJ2-7|TRBD2|few|TRBV28
CASSLRTSDLGEQYF
TGTGCCAGCAGTCTCCGGACTAGCGACCTCGGTGAGCAGTACTTC
>TRBJ2-2|TRBD1|few|TRBV12-3/TRBV12-4
CASRTGGPGELFF
TGTGCCAGCAGGACAGGGGGCCCCGGGGAGCTGTTTTTT
>TRBJ1-2|NA|NA|TRBV7-6
CASSLGSGQDGYTF
TGTGCCAGCAGCTTAGGGTCAGGGCAGGATGGCTACACCTTC
>TRBJ2-1|NA|NA|TRBV5-4
CASSKDTYNEQFF
TGTGCCAGCAGCAAGGACACGTACAATGAGCAGTTCTTC
>TRBJ2-7|NA|NA|TRBV4-1
CTSSQAGGNIYEQYF
TGCACCAGCAGCCAAGCGGGCGGAAATATTTACGAGCAGTACTTC
>TRBJ2-1|NA|few|TRBV7-9
CASSSLGLILTEQFF
TGTGCCAGCAGCTCATTGGGACTTATCCTCACTGAGCAGTTCTTC
>TRBJ2-5|TRBD2|many|TRBV2
CASSEGLAGVIEETQYF
TGTGCCAGCAGTGAAGGACTAGCGGGGGTGATTGAGGAGACCCAGTACTTC
>TRBJ1-5|TRBD1|many|TRBV6-1
CASSRMGQGNQPQHF
TGTGCCAGCAGTCGAATGGGACAGGGCAATCAGCCCCAGCATTTT
>TRBJ2-5|TRBD2|many|TRBV7-2
CASSFLRGTYQETQYF
TGTGCCAGCAGCTTCTTGCGGGGGACGTACCAAGAGACCCAGTACTTC
>TRBJ2-7|TRBD1|few|TRBV2
CASSAAGTGGGEQYF
TGTGCCAGCAGCGCTGCGGGGACAGGGGGGGGCGAGCAGTACTTC
>TRBJ1-1|NA|many|TRBV29-1
CSASTVNTEAFF
TGCAGCGCTTCGACCGTGAACACTGAAGCTTTCTTT
>TRBJ2-1|NA|many|TRBV29-1
CSARTDFEAEQFF
TGCAGCGCCCGGACGGATTTCGAGGCTGAGCAGTTCTTC
>TRBJ1-2|NA|NA|TRBV15
CATSNSKLPTGYYGYTF
TGTGCCACCAGCAATTCAAAGCTACCGACAGGCTATTATGGCTACACCTTC
>TRBJ1-1|NA|NA|TRBV5-4
CASSLVGGEYTEAFF
TGTGCCAGCAGCTTGGTGGGAGGGGAGTACACTGAAGCTTTCTTT
>TRBJ1-5|NA|few|TRBV12-3/TRBV12-4
CASSLGQPGTDTQHF
TGTGCCAGCAGTTTAGGGCAGCCAGGCACAGATACGCAGCATTTT
>TRBJ1-1|NA|many|TRBV7-9
CASSLGGWNTEAFF
TGTGCCAGCAGCTTAGGGGGCTGGAACACTGAAGCTTTCTTT
>TRBJ2-2|TRBD2|many|TRBV20-1
CSARDGLAGNTGELFF
TGCAGTGCTAGAGATGGACTAGCGGGAAACACCGGGGAGCTGTTTTTT
>TRBJ2-3|NA|many|TRBV12-3/TRBV12-4
CASSLSRDTQYF
TGTGCCAGCAGTTTATCCAGAGATACGCAGTATTTT
>TRBJ1-5|NA|few|TRBV2
CASSGSGAGQPQHF
TGTGCCAGCAGTGGTTCAGGGGCCGGTCAGCCCCAGCATTTT
>TRBJ2-3|TRBD1|many|TRBV29-1
CSVDRTGHTDTQYF
TGCAGCGTTGACAGGACAGGCCACACAGATACGCAGTATTTT
>TRBJ2-2|TRBD2|many|TRBV10-3
CAISENLAGDTGELFF
TGTGCCATCAGTGAGAACCTAGCGGGAGACACCGGGGAGCTGTTTTTT
>TRBJ2-7|NA|many|TRBV12-3/TRBV12-4
CASSHSVPYEQYF
TGTGCCAGCAGCCACAGTGTTCCCTACGAGCAGTACTTC
>TRBJ1-4|NA|many|TRBV18
CASSPGAGDSSNEKLFF
TGTGCCAGCTCACCAGGGGCAGGGGATTCGTCTAATGAAAAACTGTTTTTT
>TRBJ2-1|NA|many|TRBV29-1
CSVGSLVANEQFF
TGCAGCGTTGGATCCCTAGTGGCGAATGAGCAGTTCTTC
>TRBJ2-4|TRBD2|once|TRBV27
CASSDGGGSAKDIQYF
TGTGCCAGCTCTGATGGGGGGGGATCAGCCAAAGACATTCAGTACTTC
>TRBJ2-2|NA|many|TRBV14
CASSQVDVTGELFF
TGTGCCAGCAGCCAAGTGGATGTTACCGGGGAGCTGTTTTTT
>TRBJ1-1|NA|NA|TRBV5-1
CASSLEYKGMPEAFF
TGCGCCAGCAGCTTGGAATATAAGGGGATGCCTGAAGCTTTCTTT
>TRBJ2-7|TRBD2|many|TRBV27
CASSLALAGGSQYEQYF
TGTGCCAGCAGCCTGGCCCTAGCGGGAGGATCACAATACGAGCAGTACTTC
>TRBJ2-7|NA|NA|TRBV7-9
CASGLGMSSYEQYF
TGTGCCAGCGGCTTGGGTATGAGCTCCTACGAGCAGTACTTC
>TRBJ2-2|NA|few|TRBV11-1
CANRANTGELFF
TGTGCCAACCGAGCGAACACCGGGGAGCTGTTTTTT